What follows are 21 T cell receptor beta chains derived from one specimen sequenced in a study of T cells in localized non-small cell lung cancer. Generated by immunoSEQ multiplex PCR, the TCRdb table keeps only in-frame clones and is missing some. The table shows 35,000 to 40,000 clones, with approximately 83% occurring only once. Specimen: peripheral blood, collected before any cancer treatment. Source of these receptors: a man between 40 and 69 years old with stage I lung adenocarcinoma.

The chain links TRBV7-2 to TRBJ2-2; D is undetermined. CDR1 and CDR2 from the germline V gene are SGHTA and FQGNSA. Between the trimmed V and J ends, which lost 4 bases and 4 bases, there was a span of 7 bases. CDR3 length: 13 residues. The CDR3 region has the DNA TGTGCCAGCAGCTCCGACGGCACCGGGGAGCTGTTTTTT. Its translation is CASSSDGTGELFF.

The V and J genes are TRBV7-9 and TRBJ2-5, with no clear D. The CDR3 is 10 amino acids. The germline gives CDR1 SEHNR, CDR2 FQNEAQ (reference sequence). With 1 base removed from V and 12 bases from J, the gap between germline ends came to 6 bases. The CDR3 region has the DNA TGTGCCAGCAGCTTAGGTTCGGAGTACTTC. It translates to CASSLGSEYF.

CDR3 in DNA: TGTGCCAGCAGATGGGGCTGGGGGGCTAACTATGGCTACACCTTC. It specifies CASRWGWGANYGYTF. The chain uses TRBV28 and TRBJ1-2, with D possibly matching TRBD1 (5 bases). The length of the CDR3 is 15 residues. V was clipped by 6 bases and J by 0 bases, with 14 bases between them. Per the germline V gene, CDR1 is MDHEN and CDR2 is SYDVKM.

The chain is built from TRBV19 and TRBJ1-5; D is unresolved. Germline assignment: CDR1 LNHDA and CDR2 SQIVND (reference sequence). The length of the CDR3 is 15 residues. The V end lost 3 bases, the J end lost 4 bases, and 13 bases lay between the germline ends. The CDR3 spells CASSIFDVENQPQHF. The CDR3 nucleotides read TGTGCCAGTAGTATTTTCGATGTAGAGAATCAGCCCCAGCATTTT.

CDR3 in DNA: TGTGCCAGCAGCCTCCAACAGGGTTACAATGAGCAGTTCTTC. Translation: CASSLQQGYNEQFF. V and J are TRBV7-3 and TRBJ2-1, with a tentative D call TRBD1 (6 bases). CDR3 length: 14 amino acids. V shed 5 bases and J shed 4 bases, with 12 bases lying between them. Germline V CDR1 and CDR2: SGHTA, FQGTGA.

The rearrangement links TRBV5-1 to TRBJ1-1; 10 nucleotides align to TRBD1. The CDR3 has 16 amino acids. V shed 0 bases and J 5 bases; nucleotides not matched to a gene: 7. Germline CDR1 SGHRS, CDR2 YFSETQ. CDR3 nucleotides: TGCGCCAGCAGCTTGGGCGACAGGGGGCTGTGGACTGAAGCTTTCTTT. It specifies CASSLGDRGLWTEAFF.

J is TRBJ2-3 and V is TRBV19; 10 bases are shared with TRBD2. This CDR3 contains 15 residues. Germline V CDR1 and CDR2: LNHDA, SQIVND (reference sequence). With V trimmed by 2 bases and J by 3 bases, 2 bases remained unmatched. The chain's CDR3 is CASSILAGATDTQYF. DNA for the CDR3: TGTGCCAGTAGTATACTAGCGGGGGCGACAGATACGCAGTATTTT.

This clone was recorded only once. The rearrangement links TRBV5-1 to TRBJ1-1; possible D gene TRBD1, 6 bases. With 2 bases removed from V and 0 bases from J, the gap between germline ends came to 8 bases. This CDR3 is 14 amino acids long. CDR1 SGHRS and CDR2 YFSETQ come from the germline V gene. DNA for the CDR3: TGCGCCAGCAGCTTCGACAGGATGAACACTGAAGCTTTCTTT. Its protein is CASSFDRMNTEAFF.

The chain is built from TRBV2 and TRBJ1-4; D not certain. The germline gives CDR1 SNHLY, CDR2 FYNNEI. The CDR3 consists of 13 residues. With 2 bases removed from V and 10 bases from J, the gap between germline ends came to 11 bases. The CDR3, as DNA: TGTGCCAGCAGTGAATCACACCTCCTAAAACTGTTTTTT. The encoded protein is CASSESHLLKLFF. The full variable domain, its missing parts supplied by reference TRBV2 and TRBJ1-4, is EPEVTQTPSHQVTQMGQEVILRCVPISNHLYFYWYRQILGQKVEFLVSFYNNEISEKSEIFDDQFSVERPDGSNFTLKIRSTKLEDSAMYFCASSESHLLKLFFGSGTQLSVL.

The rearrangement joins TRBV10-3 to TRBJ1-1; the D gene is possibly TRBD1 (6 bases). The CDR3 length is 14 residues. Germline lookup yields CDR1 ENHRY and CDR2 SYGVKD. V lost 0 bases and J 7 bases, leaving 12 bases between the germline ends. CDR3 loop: CAISESWTVNEAFF. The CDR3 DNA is TGTGCCATCAGTGAGTCCTGGACAGTTAATGAAGCTTTCTTT.

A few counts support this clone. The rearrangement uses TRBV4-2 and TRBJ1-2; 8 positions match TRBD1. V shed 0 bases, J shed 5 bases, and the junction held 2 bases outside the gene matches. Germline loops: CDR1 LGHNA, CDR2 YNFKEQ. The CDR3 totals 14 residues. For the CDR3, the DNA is TGTGCCAGCAGCCAAGAGACAGGGGAGTATGGCTACACCTTC. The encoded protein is CASSQETGEYGYTF.

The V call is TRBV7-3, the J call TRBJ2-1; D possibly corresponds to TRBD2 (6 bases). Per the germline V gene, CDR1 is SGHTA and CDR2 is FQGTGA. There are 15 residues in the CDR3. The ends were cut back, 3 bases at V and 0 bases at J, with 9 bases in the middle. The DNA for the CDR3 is TGTGCCAGCAGCTTGGCGGGGAGCTCCTACAATGAGCAGTTCTTC. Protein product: CASSLAGSSYNEQFF.

The CDR3 DNA reads as TGTGCCAGCAGCTTAGGACTAGCGGGAGGGGACAATGAGCAGTTCTTC. It translates to CASSLGLAGGDNEQFF. V usage is TRBV7-2 and J usage is TRBJ2-1; TRBD2 agrees at 14 bases. There are 16 residues in the CDR3. CDR1 SGHTA and CDR2 FQGNSA come from the germline V gene. V was clipped by 1 base and J by 5 bases; unmatched bases: 1.

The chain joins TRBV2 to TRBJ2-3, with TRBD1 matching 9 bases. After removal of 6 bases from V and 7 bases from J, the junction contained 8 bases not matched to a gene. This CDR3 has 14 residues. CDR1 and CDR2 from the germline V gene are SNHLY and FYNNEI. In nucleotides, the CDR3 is TGTGCCAGCAGACCGGGACAGGGTGTACATACGCAGTATTTT. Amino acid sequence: CASRPGQGVHTQYF.

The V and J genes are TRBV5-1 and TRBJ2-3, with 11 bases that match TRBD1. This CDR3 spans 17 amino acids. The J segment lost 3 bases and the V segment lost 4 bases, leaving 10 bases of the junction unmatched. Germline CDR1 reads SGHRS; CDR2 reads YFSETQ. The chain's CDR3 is CASSQGTGGFSTDTQYF. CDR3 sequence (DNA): TGCGCCAGCAGCCAAGGGACAGGGGGTTTTAGTACAGATACGCAGTATTTT. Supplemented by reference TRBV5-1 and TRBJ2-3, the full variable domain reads KAGVTQTPRYLIKTRGQQVTLSCSPISGHRSVSWYQQTPGQGLQFLFEYFSETQRNKGNFPGRFSGRQFSNSRSEMNVSTLELGDSALYLCASSQGTGGFSTDTQYFGPGTRLTVL.

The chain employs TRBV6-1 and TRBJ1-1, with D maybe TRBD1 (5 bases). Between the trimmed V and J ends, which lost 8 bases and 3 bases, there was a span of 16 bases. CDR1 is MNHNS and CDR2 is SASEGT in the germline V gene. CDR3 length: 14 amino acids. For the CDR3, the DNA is TGTGCCAGCGCTTCCCAGGGAGGTCACACTGAAGCTTTCTTT. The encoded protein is CASASQGGHTEAFF.

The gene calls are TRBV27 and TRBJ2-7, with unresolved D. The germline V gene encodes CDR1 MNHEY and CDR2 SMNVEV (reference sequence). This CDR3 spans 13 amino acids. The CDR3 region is CTTSSGRSYEQYF. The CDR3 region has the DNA TGTACAACTTCCTCGGGCCGCTCCTACGAGCAGTACTTC.

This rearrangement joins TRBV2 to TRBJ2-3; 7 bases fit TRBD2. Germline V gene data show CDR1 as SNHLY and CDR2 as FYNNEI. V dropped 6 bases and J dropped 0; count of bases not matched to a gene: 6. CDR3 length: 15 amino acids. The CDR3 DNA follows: TGTGCCAGCAGGAGGGAGCGGGGTAGCACAGATACGCAGTATTTT. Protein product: CASRRERGSTDTQYF.

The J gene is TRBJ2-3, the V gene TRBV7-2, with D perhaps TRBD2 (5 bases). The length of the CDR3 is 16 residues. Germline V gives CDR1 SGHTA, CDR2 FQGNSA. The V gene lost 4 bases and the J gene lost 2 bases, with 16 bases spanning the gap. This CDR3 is CASSSSPGRFTDTQYF. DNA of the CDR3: TGTGCCAGCAGCTCATCTCCGGGGAGATTCACAGATACGCAGTATTTT.

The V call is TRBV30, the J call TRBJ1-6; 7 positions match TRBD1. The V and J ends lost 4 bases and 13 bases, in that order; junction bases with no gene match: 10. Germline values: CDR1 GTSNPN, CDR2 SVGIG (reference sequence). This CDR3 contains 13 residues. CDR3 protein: CAWTKGQPSPLHF. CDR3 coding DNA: TGTGCCTGGACTAAGGGACAGCCTTCCCCCCTCCACTTT.

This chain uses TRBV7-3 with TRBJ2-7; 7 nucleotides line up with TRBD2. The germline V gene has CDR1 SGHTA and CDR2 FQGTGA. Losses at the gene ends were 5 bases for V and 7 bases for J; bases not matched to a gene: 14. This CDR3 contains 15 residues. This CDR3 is CASSASPGLPGEQYF. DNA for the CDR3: TGTGCCAGCAGCGCCTCCCCGGGACTACCAGGAGAGCAGTACTTC.